What follows is one T cell receptor beta chain and its context. At one end the junction does not follow the germline gene, possibly because of a read error. Profiling of TCR beta VDJ combinations and CDR3 sequences used genomic DNA as template. In TCRdb, the reads were re-called with MiXCR into one record per CDR3 protein. The sample yields hundreds of thousands of distinct CDR3 sequences, 55% to 70% seen once. This record belongs to a study of CD8+CD57+ T cells in acquired aplastic anemia. As for the study in general: Mean DNA quantity obtained from sorted CD4+ and CD8+ cells was 2.5 to 4 ug.

The germline V gene encodes CDR1 LNHDA and CDR2 SQIVND (reference sequence). This CDR3 is built from 11 residues. The TCR comes from a human donor in good health, serving as a control. The chain links TRBV19 to TRBJ2-7; D is undetermined. The material sequenced was sorted CD4+, CD8+, or CD8+CD57+ T cells (not recorded which) from PBMCs. The DNA for the CDR3 is TGTGCCAGTAGTTCGGGCGCCCCAGATCACTTC. Translation: CASSSGAPDHF.